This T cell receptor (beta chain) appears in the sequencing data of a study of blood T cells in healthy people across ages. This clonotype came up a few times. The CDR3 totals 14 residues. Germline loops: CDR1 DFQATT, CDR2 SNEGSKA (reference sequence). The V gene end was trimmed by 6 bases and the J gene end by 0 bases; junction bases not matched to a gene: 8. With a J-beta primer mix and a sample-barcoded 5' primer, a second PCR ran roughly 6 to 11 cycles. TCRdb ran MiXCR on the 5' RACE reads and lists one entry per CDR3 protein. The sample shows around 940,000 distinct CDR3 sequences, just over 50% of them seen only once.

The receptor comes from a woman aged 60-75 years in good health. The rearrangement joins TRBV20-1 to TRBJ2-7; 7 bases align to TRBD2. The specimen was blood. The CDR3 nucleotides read TGCAGTGCCCCCGGGGGGAGGAGCTCCTACGAGCAGTACTTC. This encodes CSAPGGRSSYEQYF.